This TCR beta chain emerged from a study of CDR3 diversity in severe acne (dated by TCRdb to between 2018 and 2020). This clonotype was seen at least ten times. Its antigen remains undetermined. Base qualities are not provided; no much larger clone lies one nucleotide away. Library construction relied on PCR. The run used an Illumina HiSeq 2000. In-frame beta chains were kept once TCRdb had trimmed the public reads at Q25 with fastp and called clones with MiXCR. CDR3 protein duplicates are merged, each entry listing the most common genes and DNA. This sample comprises fewer than 90,000 distinct CDR3 sequences, approximately 49% of them detected only once. Jointly, the top ten make up 11% of the sample. CDR1 and CDR2 are drawn from the germline V gene: SNHLY, FYNNEI. There are 15 amino acids in the CDR3, from cysteine to phenylalanine inclusive. CDR3 DNA only is kept here, 45 bases in frame from base 1. V loses 1 base, J loses 2 bases, and the germline ends lie 11 bases apart.

The sequence was obtained from a male donor with severe acne vulgaris. This chain joins TRBV2 to TRBJ1-2; the D gene is possibly TRBD1, with 6 bases matching. The sequenced material came from blood. At the DNA level, the sequence is TGTGCCAGCAGTGAAGGTCGGGGGGCGAACTATGGCTACACCTTC. Its amino acids are CASSEGRGANYGYTF.